The T cell receptor (beta chain) described here comes from a study of T cell responses to AZD1222 COVID-19 vaccine. Overall study findings and caveats: With dominance at 160-218 and 743-854, vaccine-associated CD4 TCRs spanned spike. Repertoire sampling was restricted to post-peak T cell response timepoints. Among AZD1222 vaccinees, only five to seven were seropositive at baseline.

In the case of this clone: The antigen is unknown.

CDR1 and CDR2 from the germline V gene are WNHNN and SYGVQD (reference sequence). J was trimmed by 0 bases and V by 2 bases; bases with no gene match: 5. CDR3 length: 17 amino acids. The assay was immunoSEQ multiplex PCR, and TCRdb's table has in-frame clones only and misses some. The sample lists some 150,000 clones; approximately 90% were seen once. The chain employs TRBV10-1 and TRBJ2-1, with 9 bases aligning to TRBD2. The specimen was peripheral blood, collected 28 days after the second AZD1222 dose. The receptor's source is an adult who received the AZD1222 COVID-19 vaccine. CDR3 residues: CASSERHSGSSYNEQFF. In DNA, the CDR3 is TGCGCCAGCAGTGAGAGGCATAGCGGGAGCTCCTACAATGAGCAGTTCTTC.